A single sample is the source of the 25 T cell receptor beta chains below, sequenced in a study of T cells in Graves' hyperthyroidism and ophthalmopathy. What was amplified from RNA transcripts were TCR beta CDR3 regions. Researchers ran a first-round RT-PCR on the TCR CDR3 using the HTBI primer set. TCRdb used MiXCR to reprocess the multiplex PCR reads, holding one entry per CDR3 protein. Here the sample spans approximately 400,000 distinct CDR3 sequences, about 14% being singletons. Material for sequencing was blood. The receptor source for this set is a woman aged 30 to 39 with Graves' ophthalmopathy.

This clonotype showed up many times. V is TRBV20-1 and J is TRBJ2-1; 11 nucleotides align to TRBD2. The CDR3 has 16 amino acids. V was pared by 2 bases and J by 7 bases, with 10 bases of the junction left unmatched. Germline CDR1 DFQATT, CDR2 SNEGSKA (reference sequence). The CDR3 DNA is TGCAGTGCTAGACTAGCGGGGGGTCCCGCCGATAATGAGCAGTTCTTC. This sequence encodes CSARLAGGPADNEQFF.

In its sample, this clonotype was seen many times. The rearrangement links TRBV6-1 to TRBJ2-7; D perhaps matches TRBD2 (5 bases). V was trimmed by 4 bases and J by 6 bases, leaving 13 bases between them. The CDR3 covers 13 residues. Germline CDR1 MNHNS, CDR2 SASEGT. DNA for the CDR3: TGTGCCAGCAGTGTCCGGGGTGGTGTCGAGCAGTACTTC. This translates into CASSVRGGVEQYF.

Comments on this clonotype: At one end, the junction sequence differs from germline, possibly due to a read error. The CDR3 loop reads CAGRQGERTTGANVLTF. The CDR3 bases are TGTGCCGGCAGACAAGGGGAACGAACCACGGGGGCCAACGTCCTGACTTTC. This chain connects TRBV27 to TRBJ2-6, with D maybe TRBD1 (5 bases). This CDR3 is built from 17 residues. Germline CDR1 is MNHEY and CDR2 is SMNVEV (reference sequence).

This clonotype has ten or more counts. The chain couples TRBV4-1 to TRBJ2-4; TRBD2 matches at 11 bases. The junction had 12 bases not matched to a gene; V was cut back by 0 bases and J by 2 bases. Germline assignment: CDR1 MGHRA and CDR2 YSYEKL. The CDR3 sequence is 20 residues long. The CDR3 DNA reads TGCGCCAGCAGCCAAGAAGGGGTGGCTAGCGGGGGGCAGTCCAAAAACATTCAGTACTTC. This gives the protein CASSQEGVASGGQSKNIQYF.

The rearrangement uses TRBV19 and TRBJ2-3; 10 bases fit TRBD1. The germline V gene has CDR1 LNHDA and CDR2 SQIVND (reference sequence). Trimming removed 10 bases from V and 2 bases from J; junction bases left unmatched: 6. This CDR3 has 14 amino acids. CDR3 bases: TGTGCCACCTCCGACAGGGGGCTCACAGATACGCAGTATTTT. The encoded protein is CATSDRGLTDTQYF.

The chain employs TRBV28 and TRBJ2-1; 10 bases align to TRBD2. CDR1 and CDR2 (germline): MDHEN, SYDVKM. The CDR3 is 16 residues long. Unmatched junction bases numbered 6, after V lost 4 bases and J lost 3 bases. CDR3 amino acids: CASSSSGGADYNEQFF. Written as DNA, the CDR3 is TGTGCCAGCAGTTCAAGCGGGGGGGCAGACTACAATGAGCAGTTCTTC.

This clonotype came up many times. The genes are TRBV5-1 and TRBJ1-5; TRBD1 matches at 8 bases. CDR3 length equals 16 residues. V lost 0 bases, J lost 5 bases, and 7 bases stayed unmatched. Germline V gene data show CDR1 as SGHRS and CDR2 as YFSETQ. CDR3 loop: CASSLGDRTPDQPQHF. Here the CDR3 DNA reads TGCGCCAGCAGCTTGGGGGACAGGACCCCCGATCAGCCCCAGCATTTT.

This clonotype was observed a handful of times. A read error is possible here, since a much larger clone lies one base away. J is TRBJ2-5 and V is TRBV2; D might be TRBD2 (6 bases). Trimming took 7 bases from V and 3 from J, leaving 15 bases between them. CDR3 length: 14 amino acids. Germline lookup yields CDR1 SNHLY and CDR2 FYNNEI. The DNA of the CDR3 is TGTGCCAGCAAGGGGATTAGCGGCGAAGAGACCCAGTACTTC. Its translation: CASKGISGEETQYF.

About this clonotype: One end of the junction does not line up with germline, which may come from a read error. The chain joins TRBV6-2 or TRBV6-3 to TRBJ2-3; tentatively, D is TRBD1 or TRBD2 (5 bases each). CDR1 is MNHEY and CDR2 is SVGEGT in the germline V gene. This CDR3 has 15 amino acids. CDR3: CASNYRRVTTDTQYF. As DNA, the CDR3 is TGTGCCAGCAATTACAGGCGGGTGACCACAGATACGCAGTATTTT.

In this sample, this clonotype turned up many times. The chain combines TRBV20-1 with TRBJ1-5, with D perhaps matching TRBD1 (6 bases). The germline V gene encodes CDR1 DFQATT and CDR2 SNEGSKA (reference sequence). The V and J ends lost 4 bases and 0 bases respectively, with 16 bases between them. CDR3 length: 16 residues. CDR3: CSATPGTLSSNQPQHF. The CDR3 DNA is TGCAGTGCTACCCCCGGGACATTAAGTAGCAATCAGCCCCAGCATTTT.

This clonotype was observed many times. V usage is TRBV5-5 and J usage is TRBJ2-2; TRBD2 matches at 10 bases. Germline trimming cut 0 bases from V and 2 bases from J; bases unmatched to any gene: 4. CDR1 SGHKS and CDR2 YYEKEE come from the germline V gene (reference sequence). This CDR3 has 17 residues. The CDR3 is CASSLVSGGINTGELFF. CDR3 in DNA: TGTGCCAGCAGCTTGGTTAGCGGGGGGATCAACACCGGGGAGCTGTTTTTT.

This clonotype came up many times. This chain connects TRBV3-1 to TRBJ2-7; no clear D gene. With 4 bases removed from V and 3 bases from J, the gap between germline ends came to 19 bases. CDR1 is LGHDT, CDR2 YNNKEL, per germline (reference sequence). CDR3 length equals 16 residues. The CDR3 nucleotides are TGTGCCAGCAGCCTCAGTCTCACCAAATCTGGCTACGAGCAGTACTTC. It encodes CASSLSLTKSGYEQYF.

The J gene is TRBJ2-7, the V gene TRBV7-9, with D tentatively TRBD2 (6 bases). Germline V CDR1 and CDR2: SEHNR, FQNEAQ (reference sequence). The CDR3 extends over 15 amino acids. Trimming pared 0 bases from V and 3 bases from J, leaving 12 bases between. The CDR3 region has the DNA TGTGCCAGCAGCTTAGCGCGGGGAATCTTCTACGAGCAGTACTTC. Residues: CASSLARGIFYEQYF.

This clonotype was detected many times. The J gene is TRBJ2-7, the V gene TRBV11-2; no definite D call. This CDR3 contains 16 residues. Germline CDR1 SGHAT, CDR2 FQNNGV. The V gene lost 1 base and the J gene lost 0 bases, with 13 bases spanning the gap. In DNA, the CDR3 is TGTGCCAGCAGCTTAGCGTTGCGGACGAGCTCCTACGAGCAGTACTTC. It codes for CASSLALRTSSYEQYF.

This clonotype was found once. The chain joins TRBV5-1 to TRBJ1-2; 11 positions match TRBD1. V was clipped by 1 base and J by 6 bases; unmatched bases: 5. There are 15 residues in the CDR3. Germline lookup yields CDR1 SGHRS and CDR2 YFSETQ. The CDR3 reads CASSLTGTGGDGYTF. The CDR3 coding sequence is TGCGCCAGCAGCTTGACCGGGACAGGGGGAGATGGCTACACCTTC.

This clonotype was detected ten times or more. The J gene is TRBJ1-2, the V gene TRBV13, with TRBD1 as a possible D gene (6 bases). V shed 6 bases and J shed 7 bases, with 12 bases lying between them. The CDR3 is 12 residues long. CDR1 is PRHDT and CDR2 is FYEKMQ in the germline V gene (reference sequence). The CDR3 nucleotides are TGTGCCAGCAGTTCACAGGGCTTTGGCTACACCTTC. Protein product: CASSSQGFGYTF. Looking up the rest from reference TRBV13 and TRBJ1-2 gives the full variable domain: AAGVIQSPRHLIKEKRETATLKCYPIPRHDTVYWYQQGPGQDPQFLISFYEKMQSDKGSIPDRFSAQQFSDYHSELNMSSLELGDSALYFCASSSQGFGYTFGSGTRLTVV.

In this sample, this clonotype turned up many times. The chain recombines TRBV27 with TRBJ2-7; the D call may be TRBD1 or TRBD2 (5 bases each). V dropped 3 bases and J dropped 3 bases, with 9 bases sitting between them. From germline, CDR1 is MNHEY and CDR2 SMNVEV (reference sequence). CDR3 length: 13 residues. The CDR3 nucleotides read TGTGCCAGCAGTTTGGTGGGGGTCTACGAGCAGTACTTC. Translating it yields CASSLVGVYEQYF.

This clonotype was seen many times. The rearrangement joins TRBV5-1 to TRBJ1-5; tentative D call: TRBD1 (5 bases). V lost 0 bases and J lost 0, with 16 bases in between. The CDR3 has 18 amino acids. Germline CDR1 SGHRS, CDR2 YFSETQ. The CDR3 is CASSLGGGPLGSNQPQHF. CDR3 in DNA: TGCGCCAGCAGCTTGGGGGGGGGACCCTTGGGTAGCAATCAGCCCCAGCATTTT. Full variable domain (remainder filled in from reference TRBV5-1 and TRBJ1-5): KAGVTQTPRYLIKTRGQQVTLSCSPISGHRSVSWYQQTPGQGLQFLFEYFSETQRNKGNFPGRFSGRQFSNSRSEMNVSTLELGDSALYLCASSLGGGPLGSNQPQHFGDGTRLSIL.

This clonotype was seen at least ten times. The CDR3 region has the DNA TGTGCCAGCAGCTTAGTGGGCAGTCCAGATACGCAGTATTTT. It translates to CASSLVGSPDTQYF. The chain links TRBV7-2 to TRBJ2-3; no clear D. The V end was cut by 1 base, the J end by 4 bases, with 9 bases between. CDR3 size: 14 residues. Germline loops: CDR1 SGHTA, CDR2 FQGNSA. Supplemented by reference TRBV7-2 and TRBJ2-3, the full variable domain reads GAGVSQSPSNKVTEKGKDVELRCDPISGHTALYWYRQSLGQGLEFLIYFQGNSAPDKSGLPSDRFSAERTGGSVSTLTIQRTQQEDSAVYLCASSLVGSPDTQYFGPGTRLTVL.

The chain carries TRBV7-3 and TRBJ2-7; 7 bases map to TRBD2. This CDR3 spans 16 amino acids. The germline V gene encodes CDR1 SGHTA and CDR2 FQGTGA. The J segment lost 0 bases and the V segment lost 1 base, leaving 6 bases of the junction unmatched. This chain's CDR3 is CASSLIVGGSSYEQYF. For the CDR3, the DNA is TGTGCCAGCAGCTTAATCGTCGGGGGGAGCTCCTACGAGCAGTACTTC.

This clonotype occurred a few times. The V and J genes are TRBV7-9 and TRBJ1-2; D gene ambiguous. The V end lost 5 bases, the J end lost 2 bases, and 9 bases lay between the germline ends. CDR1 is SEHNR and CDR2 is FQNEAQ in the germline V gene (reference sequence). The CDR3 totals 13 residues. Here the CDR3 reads CASSARTNYGYTF. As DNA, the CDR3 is TGTGCCAGCAGCGCCCGGACCAACTATGGCTACACCTTC.

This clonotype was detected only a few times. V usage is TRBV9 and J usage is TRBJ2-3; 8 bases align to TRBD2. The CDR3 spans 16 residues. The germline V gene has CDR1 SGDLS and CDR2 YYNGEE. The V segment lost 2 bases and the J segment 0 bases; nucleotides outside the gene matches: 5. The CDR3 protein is CASSVVAGRSTDTQYF. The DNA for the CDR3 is TGTGCCAGCAGCGTGGTAGCGGGGCGTAGCACAGATACGCAGTATTTT. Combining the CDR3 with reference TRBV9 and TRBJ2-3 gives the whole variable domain DSGVTQTPKHLITATGQRVTLRCSPRSGDLSVYWYQQSLDQGLQFLIQYYNGEERAKGNILERFSAQQFPDLHSELNLSSLELGDSALYFCASSVVAGRSTDTQYFGPGTRLTVL.

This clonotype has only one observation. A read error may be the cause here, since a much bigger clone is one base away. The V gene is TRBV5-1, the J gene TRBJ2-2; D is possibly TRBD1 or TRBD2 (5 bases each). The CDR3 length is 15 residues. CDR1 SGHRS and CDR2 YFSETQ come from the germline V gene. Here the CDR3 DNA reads TGCGCCAGCAGCTTGGAGGGGCAGAGGACCGGGGAGCTGGTTTTT. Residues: CASSLEGQRTGELVF.

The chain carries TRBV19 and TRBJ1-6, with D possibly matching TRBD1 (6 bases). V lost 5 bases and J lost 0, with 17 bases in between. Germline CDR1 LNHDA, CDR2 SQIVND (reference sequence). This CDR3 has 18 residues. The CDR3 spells CASSRGQPKSSYNSPLHF. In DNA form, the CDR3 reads TGTGCCAGTAGTCGCGGACAGCCGAAAAGCTCCTATAATTCACCCCTCCACTTT.

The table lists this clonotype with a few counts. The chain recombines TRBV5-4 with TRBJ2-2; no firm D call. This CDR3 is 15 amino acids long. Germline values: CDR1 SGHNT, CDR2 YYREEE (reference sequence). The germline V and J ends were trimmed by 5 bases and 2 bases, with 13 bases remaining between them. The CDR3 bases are TGTGCCAGCAGTTCACCTCCGGGTAACACCGGGGAGCTGTTTTTT. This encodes CASSSPPGNTGELFF. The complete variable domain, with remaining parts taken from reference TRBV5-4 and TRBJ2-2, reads ETGVTQSPTHLIKTRGQQVTLRCSSQSGHNTVSWYQQALGQGPQFIFQYYREEENGRGNFPPRFSGLQFPNYSSELNVNALELDDSALYLCASSSPPGNTGELFFGEGSRLTVL.